Shown below are 27 T cell receptor beta chains from a single sample sequenced in a study of shared clonotypes between healthy human individuals. The repertoire was sequenced with immunoSEQ multiplex PCR; TCRdb's copy has only in-frame clones and lacks some. The sample carries roughly 2.2 million clones, 92% recorded once. The sequenced material came from naive CD4+ T cells from PBMCs. Subset specified: CD45RA+ positively selected. The receptors derive from a young man in good health. Some clones in this sample may be carry-over from other donors' samples.

The chain recombines TRBV7-2 with TRBJ2-1; D is ambiguous. This CDR3 comprises 14 residues. Trimming removed 5 bases from V and 3 bases from J, with 11 bases in between. Looked up from germline, CDR1 is SGHTA and CDR2 is FQGNSA. CDR3 nucleotides: TGTGCCAGCAGCCCGAAATGGGACTACAATGAGCAGTTCTTC. Protein product: CASSPKWDYNEQFF.

The chain joins TRBV18 to TRBJ2-7, with a tentative D call TRBD1 (5 bases). The CDR3 runs to 15 residues. The V end was cut by 3 bases, the J end by 2 bases, with 14 bases between. Germline values: CDR1 KGHSH, CDR2 LQKENI. DNA for the CDR3: TGTGCCAGCTCACCTGGGCCGCAGGGAACCTACGAGCAGTACTTC. Its translation: CASSPGPQGTYEQYF.

The V and J genes are TRBV7-2 and TRBJ2-1; possibly TRBD1 for D (5 bases). Germline-derived CDR1 and CDR2 are SGHTA and FQGNSA. Trimming shortened V by 3 bases and J by 0 bases, and 12 bases separated the two germline ends. The CDR3 has 16 amino acids. The CDR3 nucleotides read TGTGCCAGCAGCTTGCAACAGGCGAGCTCCTACAATGAGCAGTTCTTC. It encodes CASSLQQASSYNEQFF.

The genes are TRBV11-3 and TRBJ2-3, with D perhaps being TRBD1 or TRBD2 (5 bases each). Germline V gene sequence: CDR1 SGHNT, CDR2 YENEEA. With 3 bases removed from V and 2 bases from J, the gap between germline ends came to 12 bases. CDR3 length equals 15 residues. The CDR3 reads CASSLRGALTDTQYF. CDR3 bases: TGTGCCAGCAGCTTGAGGGGCGCTCTCACAGATACGCAGTATTTT.

The chain recombines TRBV29-1 with TRBJ2-3; D may match TRBD1 or TRBD2 (5 bases each). Germline lookup yields CDR1 SQVTM and CDR2 ANQGSEA. CDR3 size: 14 residues. Trimming removed 6 bases at V and 0 bases at J, with 13 bases between. CDR3 nucleotides: TGCAGCGTGGGATGGGGGTCTAGCACAGATACGCAGTATTTT. Protein sequence: CSVGWGSSTDTQYF.

V is TRBV7-8 and J is TRBJ1-1; D is uncertain. The V end lost 6 bases, the J end lost 4 bases, and 6 bases lay between the germline ends. CDR1 and CDR2 (germline): SGHVS, FQNEAQ. CDR3 size: 11 residues. The chain's CDR3 is CASRKGTEAFF. The CDR3 DNA is TGTGCCAGCAGAAAGGGCACTGAAGCTTTCTTT. The entire variable domain, with the rest obtained from reference TRBV7-8 and TRBJ1-1, is as follows: GAGVSQSPRYKVAKRGQDVALRCDPISGHVSLFWYQQALGQGPEFLTYFQNEAQLDKSGLPSDRFFAERPEGSVSTLKIQRTQQEDSAVYLCASRKGTEAFFGQGTRLTVV.

CDR3 in amino acids: CASSRLAGLSETQYF. The CDR3 nucleotides read TGTGCCAGCAGCCGACTAGCGGGACTGTCGGAGACCCAGTACTTC. V is TRBV7-7 and J is TRBJ2-5; TRBD2 agrees at 11 bases. Germline lookup yields CDR1 SSHAT and CDR2 FNYEAQ (reference sequence). This CDR3 has 15 residues. V trimming: 5 bases; J trimming: 5 bases; junction bases outside the gene matches: 7.

The table lists this clone with a count of one. One junction end disagrees with the germline gene, perhaps due to a read error. CDR3 protein: CATGRGNEQYF. CDR3 sequence (DNA): TGTGCCACCGGCAGGGGTAACGAGCAGTACTTC. This sequence joins TRBV15 and TRBJ2-7, with D possibly TRBD1 on 6 matching bases. The CDR3 is made up of 11 amino acids. Germline loops: CDR1 LNHNV, CDR2 YYDKDF (reference sequence).

The rearrangement uses TRBV6-5 and TRBJ2-1, with unresolved D. Germline loops: CDR1 MNHEY, CDR2 SVGAGI. This CDR3 contains 13 residues. The germline V and J ends were trimmed by 5 bases and 10 bases, with 15 bases remaining between them. CDR3: CASSRTNRLEQFF. The DNA of the CDR3 is TGTGCCAGCAGTCGGACCAATCGCTTGGAGCAGTTCTTC.

This sequence joins TRBV5-1 and TRBJ1-5, with 7 bases matching TRBD1. The CDR3 spans 14 residues. J was trimmed by 6 bases and V by 4 bases; bases with no gene match: 7. CDR1 is SGHRS, CDR2 YFSETQ, per germline. The CDR3 protein is CASSLTGQGQPQHF. CDR3 bases: TGCGCCAGCAGCCTGACAGGGCAAGGTCAGCCCCAGCATTTT. Together with reference TRBV5-1 and TRBJ1-5, the CDR3 gives the full variable domain: KAGVTQTPRYLIKTRGQQVTLSCSPISGHRSVSWYQQTPGQGLQFLFEYFSETQRNKGNFPGRFSGRQFSNSRSEMNVSTLELGDSALYLCASSLTGQGQPQHFGDGTRLSIL.

V is TRBV29-1 and J is TRBJ2-7, with a tentative D call TRBD2 (6 bases). CDR1 is SQVTM, CDR2 ANQGSEA, per germline. CDR3 length equals 14 residues. V gave up 7 bases and J gave up 5 bases, with 21 bases separating them. CDR3 loop: CSGIVGVGSNEQYF. In DNA, the CDR3 is TGCAGCGGAATCGTTGGAGTCGGGAGCAACGAGCAGTACTTC.

This chain joins TRBV28 and TRBJ1-1; D unresolved. Per the germline V gene, CDR1 is MDHEN and CDR2 is SYDVKM. This CDR3 comprises 11 residues. The germline V and J ends were trimmed by 5 bases and 7 bases, with 8 bases remaining between them. The CDR3 region is CASSPRGEAFF. The CDR3 DNA follows: TGTGCCAGCAGTCCCCGGGGTGAAGCTTTCTTT.

This clone was seen just once. V and J are TRBV29-1 and TRBJ2-1; 10 bases agree with TRBD2. The CDR3 runs to 15 residues. The trim removed 5 bases at V and 2 bases at J, leaving 6 bases unmatched. Germline loops: CDR1 SQVTM, CDR2 ANQGSEA. CDR3 protein: CSVRPTSGTYNEQFF. In nucleotides, the CDR3 is TGCAGCGTTCGCCCAACTAGCGGGACCTACAATGAGCAGTTCTTC.

V and J are TRBV7-3 and TRBJ2-3; D may be TRBD1 or TRBD2 (5 bases each). V lost 5 bases and J lost 4, with 19 bases in between. CDR1 SGHTA and CDR2 FQGTGA come from the germline V gene. CDR3 length: 16 amino acids. The CDR3 is CASSATPDGGSDTQYF. As DNA, the CDR3 is TGTGCCAGCAGCGCCACGCCGGATGGGGGATCAGATACGCAGTATTTT.

The gene calls are TRBV6-5 and TRBJ1-5; possible D gene TRBD1, 6 bases. This CDR3 has 16 residues. Germline assignment: CDR1 MNHEY and CDR2 SVGAGI. The V gene lost 0 bases and the J gene lost 6 bases, with 15 bases spanning the gap. Here the CDR3 DNA reads TGTGCCAGCAGTTACTCTTCGGGGGCGCCGGGTCAGCCCCAGCATTTT. Translated, it gives CASSYSSGAPGQPQHF.

V and J are TRBV30 and TRBJ2-1; possibly TRBD2 for D (6 bases). CDR1 is GTSNPN, CDR2 SVGIG, per germline (reference sequence). The CDR3 has 12 residues. CDR3 nucleotide sequence: TGTGCAGGAGGGAGGAGGATCAATGAGCAGTTCTTC. Translated, it gives CAGGRRINEQFF.

This chain uses TRBV15 with TRBJ1-5; TRBD1 aligns across 7 bases. CDR1 and CDR2 from the germline V gene are LNHNV and YYDKDF (reference sequence). This CDR3 spans 16 amino acids. V shed 5 bases and J 0 bases; nucleotides not matched to a gene: 7. The CDR3 protein is CATSAGTAYSNQPQHF. The CDR3 region has the DNA TGTGCCACCAGCGCCGGGACAGCTTATAGCAATCAGCCCCAGCATTTT.

The chain recombines TRBV5-6 with TRBJ1-4, with D hard to call. This CDR3 comprises 15 residues. The germline gives CDR1 SGHDT, CDR2 YYEEEE. Trimming took 4 bases from V and 0 from J, leaving 10 bases between them. CDR3 in amino acids: CASSTNGATNEKLFF. CDR3 coding DNA: TGTGCCAGCAGCACAAACGGGGCAACTAATGAAAAACTGTTTTTT. The variable domain in full, completed from reference TRBV5-6 and TRBJ1-4, reads DAGVTQSPTHLIKTRGQQVTLRCSPKSGHDTVSWYQQALGQGPQFIFQYYEEEERQRGNFPDRFSGHQFPNYSSELNVNALLLGDSALYLCASSTNGATNEKLFFGSGTQLSVL.

The chain combines TRBV6-5 with TRBJ2-1, with 8 bases that match TRBD2. Per the germline V gene, CDR1 is MNHEY and CDR2 is SVGAGI. CDR3 length equals 16 residues. The trim removed 2 bases at V and 5 bases at J, leaving 8 bases unmatched. The CDR3 protein is CASSYGAGGADNEQFF. In DNA form, the CDR3 reads TGTGCCAGCAGTTACGGGGCGGGAGGCGCGGACAATGAGCAGTTCTTC.

This chain uses TRBV2 with TRBJ2-2; the D is unclear. Per the germline V gene, CDR1 is SNHLY and CDR2 is FYNNEI. The CDR3 extends over 15 amino acids. The V end lost 5 bases, the J end lost 2 bases, and 12 bases lay between the germline ends. CDR3 bases: TGTGCCAGCAGTTCCCTCGGAACCAACACCGGGGAGCTGTTTTTT. It codes for CASSSLGTNTGELFF.

The chain links TRBV19 to TRBJ2-2, with D perhaps given as TRBD1 or TRBD2 (5 bases each). The CDR3 sequence is 14 residues long. V lost 4 bases, J lost 6 bases, and 12 bases lay in between. Germline V gives CDR1 LNHDA, CDR2 SQIVND (reference sequence). CDR3 sequence (DNA): TGTGCCAGTAGTAAAGGGGTGGGACCCGGGGAGCTGTTTTTT. Its translation is CASSKGVGPGELFF.

The chain has TRBV5-1 and TRBJ1-2, with a possible D match to TRBD1 (5 bases). V lost 4 bases, J lost 5 bases, and 15 bases lay in between. Germline V CDR1 and CDR2: SGHRS, YFSETQ. The CDR3 is made up of 14 amino acids. The CDR3 protein is CASSLGVQEYGYTF. The CDR3 region has the DNA TGCGCCAGCAGCCTGGGGGTACAGGAGTATGGCTACACCTTC.

This clone was counted a single time. V usage is TRBV5-1 and J usage is TRBJ2-3, with 7 positions matching TRBD1. J was trimmed by 2 bases and V by 5 bases; bases with no gene match: 5. CDR1 and CDR2 (germline): SGHRS, YFSETQ. The CDR3 extends over 14 amino acids. This chain's CDR3 is CASSMGQTTDTQYF. DNA of the CDR3: TGCGCCAGCAGTATGGGACAGACCACAGATACGCAGTATTTT. The full variable domain, in which reference TRBV5-1 and TRBJ2-3 provide the parts outside the CDR3, is KAGVTQTPRYLIKTRGQQVTLSCSPISGHRSVSWYQQTPGQGLQFLFEYFSETQRNKGNFPGRFSGRQFSNSRSEMNVSTLELGDSALYLCASSMGQTTDTQYFGPGTRLTVL.

The chain recombines TRBV2 with TRBJ2-2; perhaps TRBD1 as D (6 bases). The V end was cut by 9 bases, the J end by 0 bases, with 11 bases between. Looked up from germline, CDR1 is SNHLY and CDR2 is FYNNEI. There are 14 residues in the CDR3. The DNA of the CDR3 is TGTGCCAGTGGACAGTTTTCGAACACCGGGGAGCTGTTTTTT. Its translation is CASGQFSNTGELFF. Full variable domain (missing parts from reference TRBV2 and TRBJ2-2): EPEVTQTPSHQVTQMGQEVILRCVPISNHLYFYWYRQILGQKVEFLVSFYNNEISEKSEIFDDQFSVERPDGSNFTLKIRSTKLEDSAMYFCASGQFSNTGELFFGEGSRLTVL.

As for this clone: This same CDR3 is encoded by further DNA sequences in the sample. The genes are TRBV28 and TRBJ2-3, with TRBD2 matching over 10 bases. V shed 2 bases and J 3 bases; nucleotides not matched to a gene: 2. CDR1 MDHEN and CDR2 SYDVKM come from the germline V gene. The CDR3 sequence is 15 residues long. The CDR3 is CASSLSGRGTDTQYF. In nucleotides, the CDR3 is TGTGCCAGCAGTTTAAGCGGGAGGGGAACAGATACGCAGTATTTT. Looking up the rest from reference TRBV28 and TRBJ2-3 gives the full variable domain: DVKVTQSSRYLVKRTGEKVFLECVQDMDHENMFWYRQDPGLGLRLIYFSYDVKMKEKGDIPEGYSVSREKKERFSLILESASTNQTSMYLCASSLSGRGTDTQYFGPGTRLTVL.

The rearrangement joins TRBV6-6 to TRBJ2-7, with 7 bases aligning to TRBD1. The junction had 15 bases not matched to a gene; V was cut back by 4 bases and J by 12 bases. CDR3 length equals 14 residues. Germline V gives CDR1 MNHNY, CDR2 SVGAGI (reference sequence). The CDR3 loop is CASSFRDSPIFLYF. The CDR3, as DNA: TGTGCCAGCAGTTTCCGGGACAGCCCCATTTTTCTGTACTTC.

This clone has only one observation. The rearrangement links TRBV11-1 to TRBJ1-3, with D possibly being TRBD1 (5 bases). The germline V gene has CDR1 SGHAT and CDR2 FQDESV (reference sequence). V was clipped by 3 bases and J by 8 bases, with 17 bases between them. This CDR3 is built from 15 residues. The CDR3 DNA follows: TGTGCCAGCAGCTTCCAGGGAGGCTATGGGGACACCATATATTTT. Its protein is CASSFQGGYGDTIYF.